This TCR beta chain was identified in a study of blood T cell repertoires in COVID-19. V lost 3 bases, J lost 8 bases, and 15 bases stayed unmatched. The CDR3 length is 17 residues. TCRdb's copy holds only in-frame clones and misses some; the assay was immunoSEQ multiplex PCR. The sample has some 180,000 clones, roughly 85% seen once. The chain carries TRBV5-3 and TRBJ1-4; 8 nucleotides align to TRBD1. TRBV5-3 qualifies as an ORF whose function is uncertain. The sequencing input was PBMCs or T cells enriched from blood (not recorded which). The sequence was collected from a man aged 35 to 55 who had recovered from COVID-19. The CDR3 sequence: CARSSNPWTGSREKLFF. CDR3 coding DNA: TGTGCCAGAAGCTCGAACCCATGGACAGGGTCTCGAGAAAAACTGTTTTTT.